These 14 T cell receptor beta chains originate from one sample sequenced in a study of blood T cell repertoires in COVID-19 (dated by TCRdb to the early 2020s). The library was produced with the immunoSEQ multiplex PCR assay. This is the immuneACCESS table as TCRdb keeps it, with only in-frame sequences that have V and J called. A part of the clones is gone; compared with another copy, unresolved V genes explain less than half, and the rest is unexplained. The sample has about 50,000 clones on record, 87% of them singletons. More than 15% of the sample goes to the ten largest clones. Sample: peripheral blood. The origin of the receptors is a human donor in a cohort sampled during active COVID-19.

V gene TRBV27 combines with J gene TRBJ2-6; D is unclear. Germline loops: CDR1 MNHEY, CDR2 SMNVEV (reference sequence). The CDR3 length is 14 residues. V lost 5 bases and J 0 bases, leaving 5 bases between the germline ends. The CDR3 loop reads CASSIGSGANVLTF. CDR3 DNA sequence: TGTGCCAGCAGTATCGGCTCTGGGGCCAACGTCCTGACTTTC.

The J gene is TRBJ2-5, the V gene TRBV3-1 (or the pseudogene TRBV3-2), with TRBD2 matching 13 bases. This CDR3 spans 16 amino acids. V dropped 1 base and J dropped 5; count of bases not matched to a gene: 4. Germline lookup yields CDR1 LGHDT and CDR2 YNNKEL (reference sequence). CDR3 coding DNA: TGTGCCAGCAGCCAAGCGACTAGCGGGAGGTGGGAGACCCAGTACTTC. Translation gives CASSQATSGRWETQYF.

Only one count was recorded for this clone. The rearrangement uses TRBV7-2 and TRBJ2-3, with 8 bases that match TRBD2. CDR3 size: 14 residues. Germline CDR1 is SGHTA and CDR2 is FQGNSA. V dropped 5 bases and J dropped 5; count of bases not matched to a gene: 6. CDR3 sequence: CASSGRGVLDTQYF. CDR3 coding DNA: TGTGCCAGCAGCGGGCGGGGGGTTCTAGATACGCAGTATTTT.

The V call is TRBV5-5, the J call TRBJ2-7, with 11 bases aligning to TRBD1. V gave up 4 bases and J gave up 2 bases; unmatched junction bases: 11. Germline V gene sequence: CDR1 SGHKS, CDR2 YYEKEE (reference sequence). The CDR3 consists of 17 residues. As DNA, the CDR3 is TGTGCCAGCAGCCGCGTCGGACAGGGGGCGAAGACCTACGAGCAGTACTTC. Translation gives CASSRVGQGAKTYEQYF.

The rearrangement links TRBV6-5 to TRBJ2-7; D perhaps matches TRBD2 (5 bases). This CDR3 comprises 13 residues. V dropped 10 bases and J dropped 2 bases, with 15 bases sitting between them. Germline V gene lookup returns CDR1 MNHEY and CDR2 SVGAGI. CDR3 in DNA: TGTGCCATCTGGGGTAGCGCAACCTACGAGCAGTACTTC. Amino acid sequence: CAIWGSATYEQYF.

The chain has TRBV11-2 and TRBJ2-5; maybe TRBD1 (6 bases). Per the germline V gene, CDR1 is SGHAT and CDR2 is FQNNGV. This CDR3 is 14 amino acids long. V was cut by 5 bases and J by 5 bases, with 15 bases left in between. The CDR3 region is CASSQGQLVETQYF. In DNA form, the CDR3 reads TGTGCCAGCAGCCAAGGACAGCTGGTCGAGACCCAGTACTTC. The full variable domain, in which reference TRBV11-2 and TRBJ2-5 provide the parts outside the CDR3, is EAGVAQSPRYKIIEKRQSVAFWCNPISGHATLYWYQQILGQGPKLLIQFQNNGVVDDSQLPKDRFSAERLKGVDSTLKIQPAKLEDSAVYLCASSQGQLVETQYFGPGTRLLVL.

J is TRBJ2-6 and V is TRBV15, with a possible D match to TRBD1 (5 bases). Trimming pared 3 bases from V and 2 bases from J, leaving 14 bases between. The CDR3 is 17 residues long. CDR1 is LNHNV, CDR2 YYDKDF, per germline (reference sequence). Here the CDR3 reads CATSRDGEGAGANVLTF. CDR3 sequence (DNA): TGTGCCACCAGCAGGGATGGAGAAGGGGCTGGGGCCAACGTCCTGACTTTC.

This chain uses TRBV19 with TRBJ1-5; 11 bases align to TRBD1. The length of the CDR3 is 14 residues. Trimming took 7 bases from V and 2 from J; bases not matched to a gene: 1. Germline CDR1 is LNHDA and CDR2 is SQIVND (reference sequence). The CDR3 bases are TGTGCCAGTATGGGACAGGGGGGCAATCAGCCCCAGCATTTT. It yields the protein CASMGQGGNQPQHF.

The chain joins TRBV4-1 to TRBJ1-3; 8 positions agree with TRBD1. Looked up from germline, CDR1 is MGHRA and CDR2 is YSYEKL. CDR3 length equals 17 residues. With 1 base clipped from V and 1 base from J, the junction kept 6 bases outside the gene matches. DNA for the CDR3: TGCGCCAGCAGCCAAGGGCAGGGGGCTTATTCTGGAAACACCATATATTTT. It translates to CASSQGQGAYSGNTIYF.

The V and J genes are TRBV29-1 and TRBJ2-7, with TRBD2 matching over 7 bases. V shed 7 bases, J shed 5 bases, and the junction held 5 bases outside the gene matches. The CDR3 is 11 residues long. Germline CDR1 reads SQVTM; CDR2 reads ANQGSEA. CDR3: CSAGLVDEQYF. In DNA form, the CDR3 reads TGCAGCGCCGGACTAGTTGACGAGCAGTACTTC.

The chain couples TRBV19 to TRBJ1-1, with D possibly matching TRBD1 (5 bases). The CDR3 runs to 14 residues. Trimming cost V 6 bases and J 1 base, with 12 bases left between them. Germline V gene sequence: CDR1 LNHDA, CDR2 SQIVND (reference sequence). This chain's CDR3 is CASSRDSTNTEAFF. The CDR3 DNA reads TGTGCCAGTAGCCGCGACAGTACGAACACTGAAGCTTTCTTT. The full variable domain, with the rest looked up from reference TRBV19 and TRBJ1-1, is DGGITQSPKYLFRKEGQNVTLSCEQNLNHDAMYWYRQDPGQGLRLIYYSQIVNDFQKGDIAEGYSVSREKKESFPLTVTSAQKNPTAFYLCASSRDSTNTEAFFGQGTRLTVV.

V and J are TRBV19 and TRBJ2-2; possible D gene TRBD1, 6 bases. V was pared by 10 bases and J by 2 bases, with 14 bases between. CDR1 and CDR2 from the germline V gene are LNHDA and SQIVND (reference sequence). The CDR3 contains 14 residues. The CDR3 spells CATVQTGNTGELFF. Here the CDR3 DNA reads TGTGCCACAGTGCAGACAGGCAACACCGGGGAGCTGTTTTTT.

This clone qualifies as medium-sized. CDR3 sequence (DNA): TGTGCCAGCTCGACTAGCGGGGAACCATACAATGAGCAGTTCTTC. The encoded protein is CASSTSGEPYNEQFF. The chain combines TRBV6-5 with TRBJ2-1; TRBD2 matches at 11 bases. Germline lookup yields CDR1 MNHEY and CDR2 SVGAGI. J was trimmed by 4 bases and V by 8 bases; bases with no gene match: 7. CDR3 length equals 15 residues.

The chain links TRBV21-1 to TRBJ2-4; the table's D call of TRBD1 was not tested on the DNA. TRBV21-1 represents a pseudogene. The CDR3 has 14 residues. CDR3 protein: CASSGRGFKNIQYF. In nucleotides, the CDR3 is TGTGCCAGCAGCGGCAGGGGTTTCAAAAACATTCAGTACTTC.